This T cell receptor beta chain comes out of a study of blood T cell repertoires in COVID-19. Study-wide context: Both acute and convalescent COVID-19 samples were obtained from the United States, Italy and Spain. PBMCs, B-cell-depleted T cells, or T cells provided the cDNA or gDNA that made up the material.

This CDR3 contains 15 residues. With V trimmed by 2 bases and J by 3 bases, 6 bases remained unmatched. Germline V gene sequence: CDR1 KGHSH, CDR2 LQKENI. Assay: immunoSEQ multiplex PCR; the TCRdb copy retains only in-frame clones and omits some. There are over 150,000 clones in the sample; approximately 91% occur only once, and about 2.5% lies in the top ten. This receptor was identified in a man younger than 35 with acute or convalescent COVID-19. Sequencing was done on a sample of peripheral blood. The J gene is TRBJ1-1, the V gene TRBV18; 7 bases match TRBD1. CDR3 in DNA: TGTGCCAGCTCACCAATGTCAGGGGGTCACACTGAAGCTTTCTTT. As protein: CASSPMSGGHTEAFF.